This TCR beta chain is from a study of early T cells in non-severe SARS-CoV-2 infection. Germline V gene sequence: CDR1 SGDLS, CDR2 YYNGEE. The length of the CDR3 is 15 residues. V lost 0 bases to trimming and J lost 4 bases; unmatched junction nucleotides: 3. A single record per CDR3 protein comes from TCRdb applying MiXCR to the 5' RACE reads. The profile shows approximately 37,000 distinct CDR3 sequences, 5% to 5.5% of them singletons. The sample in question was whole blood, obtained at baseline. This clonotype originated in an adult who was a healthcare worker with PCR-confirmed SARS-CoV-2 infection or an uninfected control (not recorded which). The rearrangement joins TRBV9 to TRBJ2-1, with TRBD2 matching over 8 bases. The CDR3 protein is CASSVGTSIYNEQFF. The CDR3 coding sequence is TGTGCCAGCAGCGTAGGGACTAGCATTTACAATGAGCAGTTCTTC.